This paragraph reports one T cell receptor beta chain. Original analysis: Using reference gene primer amplification, nucleated cell counts were estimated. The repertoire was sequenced with immunoSEQ multiplex PCR; TCRdb's copy has only in-frame clones and lacks some. The D gene and trimming were derived from the DNA, and the V and J assignments and clone size from that table. Of approximately 90,000 clones in the sample, around 87% are singletons; the top ten hold about a sixth. The CDR3 covers 14 residues. The J segment lost 3 bases and the V segment lost 1 base, leaving 1 base of the junction unmatched. CDR1 is SGHNT, CDR2 YYREEE, per germline (reference sequence). This sample stems from a study of blood T cell repertoires in COVID-19. Overall study: Samples representing acute and convalescent COVID-19 were sourced from the United States, Italy and Spain. T cells, B-cell-depleted T cells, or PBMCs provided the cDNA or gDNA that served as material.

The sequenced material came from peripheral blood. The TCR was taken from a human donor in a cohort sampled during active COVID-19. The chain joins TRBV5-4 to TRBJ1-5; TRBD1 agrees at 7 bases. CDR3 amino acids: CASSLTGDNQPQHF. The CDR3 DNA sequence: TGTGCCAGCAGCTTGACAGGGGACAATCAGCCCCAGCATTTT.